This T cell receptor beta chain is from a study of blood T cell repertoires in COVID-19 (dated by TCRdb to 2019 to 2021). With regard to the full study: Samples covering the acute and convalescent phases of COVID-19 were provided by collaborators in the United States, Italy and Spain. The prospective study material was composed of cDNA or gDNA derived from T cells, B-cell-depleted T cells, or PBMCs. The dataset comprised deeply sampled blood TCRbeta repertoires from subjects exposed to, actively infected with, or recovered from COVID-19. A freely available public database, intended as a resource for researchers studying the immune response to SARS-CoV-2, is where the repertoires were released. The samples were drawn from the first 160 participants of the ongoing ImmuneRACE study and from about 1,200 subjects provided by 6 global collaborators. Sample metadata almost always included a de-identified subject ID, COVID-19 status, age in years and sex. Where available, HLA class I and class II types were taken from metadata supplied by the sample provider and were not determined by assay-based typing. On the study overall, not on this receptor specifically: The amount of clinical and demographic metadata varied by source and participant and was provided uncurated.

The immunoSEQ Assay, a bias-controlled multiplex PCR, was used to amplify TCRbeta CDR3 regions from genomic DNA. The paper's processing steps were these. The number of nucleated cells in each sample was estimated by amplification of reference gene primers within the assay. To quantify the absolute abundance of each unique TCRbeta CDR3 rearrangement, sequence reads were collapsed and filtered. Productive Simpson clonality was computed per sample as the square root of Simpson's diversity index over productive rearrangements. TCRdb mirrors the immuneACCESS table, restricted to in-frame sequences. Some clones are absent from its copies; in checked studies, under half trace to an unresolved V gene, and the reason for the others is unknown. V and J calls and clone size are those listed in that table; D and trimming were worked out from the DNA. Counted in this sample were fewer than 400,000 clones; just under 90% of them appeared once. The ten top clones hold around 9.3% of the sample.

In the germline V gene, CDR1 corresponds to ENHRY and CDR2 to SYGVKD. The germline ends are 11 bases apart after V is trimmed by 5 bases and J by 6 bases. There are 14 amino acids in the CDR3, from cysteine to phenylalanine inclusive. Kept here is only the CDR3 DNA, which spans 42 bases and is read in frame from base 1. Points on this clone: There is no known antigen for this receptor. No much larger clonotype is one base removed from it; base qualities were not supplied.

Participants in the prospective study were aged roughly 18 to 100 years, lived in 24 United States geographic areas, and enrolled through a virtual design. In the prospective study, cohorts were assigned on the basis of participant-reported clinical history obtained from a screening survey and a study questionnaire. Recovered participants in ImmuneRACE Cohort 3 were defined as having two consecutive negative NP/OP PCR tests, clearance from a healthcare professional, or resolution of symptoms. Each participant in the prospective study had whole blood, serum and a nasopharyngeal or oropharyngeal swab collected by mobile phlebotomists. Over a roughly 2-month period, participants in the prospective study had the option of providing additional blood draws and questionnaires. Blood samples from the prospective study were shipped frozen or at room temperature prior to DNA extraction.

The chain was built from TRBV10-3 and TRBJ1-6; the D gene is perhaps TRBD1, from 5 matching bases. Source material: PBMCs or T cells enriched from blood (not recorded which). The origin of this receptor is a woman aged 45-65 years who had recovered from COVID-19. The encoded CDR3 is CAISPRESNSPLHF. The base sequence is TGTGCCATCAGTCCCAGGGAAAGTAATTCACCCCTCCACTTT.